This T cell receptor beta chain came from a study of blood T cell repertoires in COVID-19 (TCRdb year 2020). Regarding the study in general: Samples from collaborators originated in the United States, Italy and Spain and spanned both the acute and convalescent phases of COVID-19. The material from the prospective study consisted of cDNA or gDNA derived from T cells, B-cell-depleted T cells, or PBMCs. Subjects who had been exposed to COVID-19, were actively infected with it, or had recovered from it provided the deeply sampled blood TCRbeta repertoires that made up the dataset. The repertoires were released in a freely available public database intended as a resource for research on the immune response to SARS-CoV-2. Samples were obtained from the ongoing ImmuneRACE study (first 160 participants) and from about 1,300 subjects provided by 6 global collaborators. Nearly every sample came with metadata listing a de-identified subject ID, COVID-19 status, age in years and sex. Where HLA class I and class II types were available, the types were taken from metadata supplied by the sample provider, not from assay-based typing.

Concerning this clone itself: This receptor's antigen is unknown. Per-base quality was not reported, and no clone a single base away is much larger than it.

Beyond this particular receptor, the publication reports: The quantity of clinical and demographic metadata differed by source and by participant and was supplied without curation.

TCRbeta CDR3 regions were amplified from genomic DNA using the immunoSEQ Assay, a bias-controlled multiplex PCR. Regarding the original processing steps: The number of nucleated cells in each sample was estimated by amplification of reference gene primers within the assay. To quantify the absolute abundance of each unique TCRbeta CDR3 rearrangement, sequence reads were collapsed and filtered. Productive Simpson clonality was computed per sample as the square root of Simpson's diversity index over productive rearrangements. TCRdb's version of the immuneACCESS table is confined to in-frame rearrangements and falls short of the full clone set. An unresolved V gene accounts for under half of the shortfall where checked; the remainder is of unknown origin. From that table come the V and J calls and clone size; the DNA was used to work out D and trimming. The sample profile shows around 310,000 clones; roughly 89% of them were found once. More than 0.85% of the sample goes to the ten largest clones.

Spanning cysteine to phenylalanine, the CDR3 consists of 16 amino acids. Just CDR3 DNA is preserved here, 48 bases in frame from base 1. The V end loses 0 bases and the J end loses 4 bases, and a stretch of 15 bases separates them. The germline V gene (reference sequence) specifies PRHDT as CDR1 and FYEKMQ as CDR2. In Seattle, one collaborating source enrolled patients while the infection was active and tracked those patients longitudinally over the course of disease. Each collaborating institution followed its own protocols to collect whole blood in K2EDTA tubes. For TCRbeta analysis, collaborator samples were shipped as frozen whole blood, as isolated PBMCs, or as DNA extracted from either sample type.

The V and J genes are TRBV13 and TRBJ1-1; 6 matching bases give a weak D call of TRBD1. The sample was peripheral blood. This clonotype was obtained from a woman in her 40s with COVID-19, enrolled during active disease. Read as DNA, the sequence is TGTGCCAGCAGCTTAGGACAGGGCGGCGGGGGCACTGAAGCTTTCTTT. Translation gives CASSLGQGGGGTEAFF. Where the CDR3 stops, the reference TRBV13 and TRBJ1-1 genes take over; the full variable domain is AAGVIQSPRHLIKEKRETATLKCYPIPRHDTVYWYQQGPGQDPQFLISFYEKMQSDKGSIPDRFSAQQFSDYHSELNMSSLELGDSALYFCASSLGQGGGGTEAFFGQGTRLTVV.